Listed below are T cell receptor beta chains from one sample, sequenced in a study of cytomegalovirus exposure and HLA in healthy donors. Clones were sequenced by immunoSEQ multiplex PCR, and TCRdb holds only the in-frame ones, with some missing. The sample lists more than 60,000 clones, 95% to 98% occurring once. The source material was PBMCs. Receptors originate from a woman aged 18-29 years in good health and CMV-seropositive. Both conserved end residues are part of each CDR3. The D gene is left open where the match is weak. Clone size is stated in some rows and not others, as once, few, many or a class when expanded.

V	J	D	size	CDR3	DNA
TRBV29-1	TRBJ2-1	TRBD1	.	CSVGRSQGEGVFYNEQFF	TGCAGCGTTGGTCGGTCCCAGGGGGAAGGGGTGTTTTACAATGAGCAGTTCTTC
TRBV7-9	TRBJ2-7	TRBD2	.	CASTHTGGLAGAAYEQYF	TGTGCCAGCACCCACACCGGGGGACTAGCGGGAGCCGCCTACGAGCAGTACTTC
TRBV27	TRBJ2-1	TRBD2	.	CASSSFSGRAKYNEQFF	TGTGCCAGCAGCTCATTTAGCGGGAGGGCCAAATACAATGAGCAGTTCTTC
TRBV2	TRBJ2-1	TRBD2	.	CASWGLANEQFF	TGTGCCAGCTGGGGACTAGCAAATGAGCAGTTCTTC
TRBV9	TRBJ2-1	.	.	CASSVATKGAYNEQFF	TGTGCCAGCAGCGTAGCTACTAAAGGGGCTTACAATGAGCAGTTCTTC
TRBV27	TRBJ2-1	.	.	CATAGLPREQFF	TGTGCCACCGCTGGGCTTCCTCGTGAGCAGTTCTTC
TRBV9	TRBJ2-1	TRBD2	.	CASSARLAQLNDEQFF	TGTGCCAGCAGCGCGCGACTAGCCCAACTTAACGATGAGCAGTTCTTC
TRBV7-9	TRBJ2-3	.	.	CASRRQAGDTQYF	TGTGCCAGCAGACGACAGGCGGGAGATACGCAGTATTTT
TRBV18	TRBJ2-6	.	.	CASSPPTAGANVLTF	TGTGCCAGCTCACCACCGACAGCTGGGGCCAACGTCCTGACTTTC
TRBV28	TRBJ1-2	TRBD1	.	CASSSSGTGIGYTF	TGTGCCAGCAGTTCATCCGGGACAGGGATTGGCTACACCTTC
TRBV7-6	TRBJ2-3	.	.	CASSLSTAGDTQYF	TGTGCCAGCAGCTTATCTACGGCGGGGGATACGCAGTATTTT
TRBV5-5	TRBJ2-7	TRBD1	.	CASSPDSGDRGTGEQYF	TGTGCCAGCAGCCCCGACTCGGGGGACAGGGGGACGGGGGAGCAGTACTTC
TRBV6-1	TRBJ1-5	TRBD1	.	CASSEALGQVVDQPQHF	TGTGCCAGCAGTGAAGCTTTAGGACAGGTGGTGGATCAGCCCCAGCATTTT
TRBV9	TRBJ2-1	TRBD2	once	CASSETSGRSYNEQFF	TGTGCCAGCAGCGAGACTAGCGGGCGCTCCTACAATGAGCAGTTCTTC
TRBV7-2	TRBJ2-1	.	.	CASSLGSPDEQFF	TGTGCCAGCAGCTTAGGCTCGCCAGATGAGCAGTTCTTC
TRBV4-2	TRBJ1-2	.	.	CASSPDRRSYGYTF	TGTGCCAGCAGCCCAGACAGGCGCTCCTATGGCTACACCTTC
TRBV6-6	TRBJ2-1	TRBD2	.	CASSYSSGSYNEQFF	TGTGCCAGCAGTTACTCGAGCGGGAGTTACAATGAGCAGTTCTTC
TRBV9	TRBJ2-1	TRBD2	once	CASSGGGKLLAGNGQFF	TGTGCCAGCAGCGGAGGCGGGAAATTGCTAGCGGGAAATGGGCAGTTCTTC
TRBV5-1	TRBJ1-2	.	.	CASSLGRRGVPNYGYTF	TGCGCCAGCAGCTTAGGTAGGAGGGGAGTCCCCAACTATGGCTACACCTTC
TRBV28	TRBJ2-7	.	.	CASSLLAETYEQYF	TGTGCCAGCAGTTTATTGGCAGAAACCTACGAGCAGTACTTC
TRBV5-4	TRBJ2-1	.	.	CASSLGMASSYNEQFF	TGTGCCAGCAGCTTGGGGATGGCTAGCTCCTACAATGAGCAGTTCTTC
TRBV11-2	TRBJ2-7	.	.	CASSLAPSVVVPYEQYF	TGTGCCAGCAGCTTAGCCCCATCGGTAGTAGTCCCCTACGAGCAGTACTTC
TRBV21-1	TRBJ1-1	.	.	CASSKVGGSLAVNTEAFF	TGTGCCAGCAGCAAAGTAGGTGGATCTCTAGCGGTGAACACTGAAGCTTTCTTT
TRBV19	TRBJ1-1	TRBD1	.	CASSSQRQGDWGEAFF	TGTGCCAGTAGTTCACAGCGACAGGGAGACTGGGGTGAAGCTTTCTTT
TRBV14	TRBJ2-5	TRBD1	.	CASSLLTGGILQETQYF	TGTGCCAGCAGTCTGTTGACAGGGGGCATACTCCAAGAGACCCAGTACTTC
TRBV19	TRBJ2-3	TRBD2	.	CASSSGRADTQYF	TGTGCCAGTAGTAGCGGGAGGGCAGATACGCAGTATTTT
TRBV6-6	TRBJ1-4	.	.	CASSPWTATNEKLFF	TGTGCCAGCAGTCCCTGGACAGCAACTAATGAAAAACTGTTTTTT
TRBV30	TRBJ2-4	TRBD1	.	CAWSVGNRGFIQYF	TGTGCCTGGAGTGTAGGTAACAGGGGTTTCATTCAGTACTTC
TRBV6-1	TRBJ2-7	TRBD1	.	CASRGQGDTGEQYF	TGTGCCAGCAGAGGGCAGGGGGATACAGGCGAGCAGTACTTC
TRBV28	TRBJ1-2	.	once	CASSSEILYGYTF	TGTGCCAGCAGTTCTGAAATACTCTATGGCTACACCTTC
TRBV9	TRBJ2-1	TRBD1	.	CASSTSGTGGNEQFF	TGTGCCAGCAGCACATCCGGGACAGGGGGCAATGAGCAGTTCTTC
TRBV5-1	TRBJ2-7	TRBD2	.	CASSLFSSREGRSYEQYF	TGCGCCAGCAGCTTGTTCTCCTCGCGGGAGGGCCGATCCTACGAGCAGTACTTC
TRBV28	TRBJ2-1	.	medium-sized	CASRGGGSYNEQFF	TGTGCCAGCAGGGGAGGAGGGTCCTACAATGAGCAGTTCTTC
TRBV9	TRBJ2-7	TRBD2	.	CASSVAPFGLAGGKGSYEQYF	TGTGCCAGCAGCGTAGCTCCATTCGGACTAGCGGGAGGAAAAGGATCCTACGAGCAGTACTTC
TRBV2	TRBJ1-1	.	.	CAASGNTEAFF	TGTGCCGCATCAGGGAACACTGAAGCTTTCTTT
TRBV7-2	TRBJ2-1	TRBD2	.	CASSLGAGLAGRYNEQFF	TGTGCCAGCAGCTTAGGGGCTGGACTAGCGGGACGATACAATGAGCAGTTCTTC
TRBV11-2	TRBJ2-1	TRBD2	.	CASSLAGGRSEQFF	TGTGCCAGCAGCTTAGCGGGGGGGCGGAGTGAGCAGTTCTTC
TRBV7-3	TRBJ1-5	TRBD1	.	CASSLDREQPQHF	TGTGCCAGCAGCTTGGACAGGGAACAGCCCCAGCATTTT
TRBV6-1	TRBJ1-5	.	.	CASSLPLGVQPQHF	TGTGCCAGCAGTCTCCCTCTCGGGGTTCAGCCCCAGCATTTT
TRBV7-9	TRBJ1-2	.	.	CASSLGTRDGYTF	TGTGCCAGCAGCTTGGGGACAAGGGATGGCTACACCTTC
TRBV19	TRBJ1-1	.	.	CASSLGAGHDTEAFF	TGTGCCAGTTCCTTGGGGGCAGGGCACGACACTGAAGCTTTCTTT
TRBV2	TRBJ2-2	TRBD1	.	CASRQGAGTGELFF	TGTGCCAGCAGACAGGGGGCAGGGACCGGGGAGCTGTTTTTT
TRBV7-8	TRBJ2-1	TRBD2	.	CASSLDSGRASEQFF	TGTGCCAGCAGCTTAGATAGCGGGAGGGCCTCTGAGCAGTTCTTC
TRBV9	TRBJ2-1	.	once	CASSVVGSYNEQFF	TGTGCCAGCAGCGTAGTGGGCAGTTACAATGAGCAGTTCTTC
TRBV28	TRBJ2-7	TRBD1	.	CASSPSRDRGHEQYF	TGTGCCAGCAGTCCATCCCGGGACAGGGGGCACGAGCAGTACTTC
TRBV11-2	TRBJ1-5	TRBD1	.	CASSMTGANQPQHF	TGTGCCAGCAGCATGACAGGGGCCAATCAGCCCCAGCATTTT
TRBV5-4	TRBJ1-3	.	.	CASSWGGSSGNTIYF	TGTGCCAGCAGCTGGGGGGGCTCCTCTGGAAACACCATATATTTT
TRBV9	TRBJ2-2	.	.	CASSVLQGGKNTGELFF	TGTGCCAGCAGCGTACTGCAGGGGGGCAAGAACACCGGGGAGCTGTTTTTT
TRBV5-1	TRBJ2-3	.	.	CASSLVVPDTQYF	TGCGCCAGCAGCTTGGTAGTCCCAGATACGCAGTATTTT
TRBV9	TRBJ2-5	TRBD2	.	CASRGGTSGDQETQYF	TGTGCCAGCAGGGGGGGGACTAGCGGGGACCAAGAGACCCAGTACTTC
TRBV27	TRBJ2-7	.	.	CASSFSGSSYEQYF	TGTGCCAGCAGTTTTAGCGGAAGCTCCTACGAGCAGTACTTC
TRBV2	TRBJ2-5	TRBD2	.	CASRSGAGVQETQYF	TGTGCCAGCAGATCGGGAGCGGGAGTACAGGAGACCCAGTACTTC
TRBV4-1	TRBJ1-2	.	once	CASSQETGTGYTF	TGCGCCAGCAGCCAAGAGACAGGTACAGGCTACACCTTC